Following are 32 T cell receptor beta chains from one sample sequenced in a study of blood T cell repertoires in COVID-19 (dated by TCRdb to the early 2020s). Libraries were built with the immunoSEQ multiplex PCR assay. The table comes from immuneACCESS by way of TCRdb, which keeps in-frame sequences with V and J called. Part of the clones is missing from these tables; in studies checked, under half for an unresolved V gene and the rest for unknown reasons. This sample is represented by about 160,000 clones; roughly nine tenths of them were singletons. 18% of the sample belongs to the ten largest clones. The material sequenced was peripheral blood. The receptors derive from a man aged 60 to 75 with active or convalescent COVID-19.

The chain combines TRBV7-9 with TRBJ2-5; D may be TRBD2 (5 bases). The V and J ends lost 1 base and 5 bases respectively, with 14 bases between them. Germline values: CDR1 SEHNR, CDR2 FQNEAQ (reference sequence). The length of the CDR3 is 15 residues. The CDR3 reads CASSLVIGSGETQYF. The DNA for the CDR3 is TGTGCCAGCAGCTTAGTCATTGGGAGTGGGGAGACCCAGTACTTC.

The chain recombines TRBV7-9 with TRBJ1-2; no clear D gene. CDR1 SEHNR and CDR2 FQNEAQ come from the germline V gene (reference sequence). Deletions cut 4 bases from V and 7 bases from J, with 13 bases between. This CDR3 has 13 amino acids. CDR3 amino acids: CASSWAGGAGYTF. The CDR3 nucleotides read TGTGCCAGCAGCTGGGCAGGAGGCGCTGGCTACACCTTC.

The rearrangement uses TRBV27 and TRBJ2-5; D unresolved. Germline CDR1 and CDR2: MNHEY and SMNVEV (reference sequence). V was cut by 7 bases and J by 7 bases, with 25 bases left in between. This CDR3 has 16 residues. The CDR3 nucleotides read TGTGCCAGCAAAAAGAGTATGTCTACCAATGATATGACCCAGTACTTC. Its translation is CASKKSMSTNDMTQYF.

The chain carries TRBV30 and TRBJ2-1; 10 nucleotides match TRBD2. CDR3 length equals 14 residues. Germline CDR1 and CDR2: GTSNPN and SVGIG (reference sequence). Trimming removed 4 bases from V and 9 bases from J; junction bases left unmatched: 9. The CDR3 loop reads CAWTSGSFVAEQFF. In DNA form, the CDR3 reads TGTGCCTGGACTAGCGGGAGCTTTGTGGCTGAGCAGTTCTTC.

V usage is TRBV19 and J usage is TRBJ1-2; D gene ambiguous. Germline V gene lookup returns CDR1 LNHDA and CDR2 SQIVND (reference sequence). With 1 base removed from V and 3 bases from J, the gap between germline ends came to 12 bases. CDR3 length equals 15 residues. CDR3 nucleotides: TGTGCCAGTAGTATAGCCCAAGCGACCCACTATGGCTACACCTTC. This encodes CASSIAQATHYGYTF.

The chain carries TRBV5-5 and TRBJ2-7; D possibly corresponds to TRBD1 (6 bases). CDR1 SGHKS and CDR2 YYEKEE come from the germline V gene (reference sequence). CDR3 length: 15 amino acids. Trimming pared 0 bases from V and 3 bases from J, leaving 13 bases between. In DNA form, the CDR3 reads TGTGCCAGCAGCTTGGTAGTGGGGGCAAGCTACGAGCAGTACTTC. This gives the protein CASSLVVGASYEQYF.

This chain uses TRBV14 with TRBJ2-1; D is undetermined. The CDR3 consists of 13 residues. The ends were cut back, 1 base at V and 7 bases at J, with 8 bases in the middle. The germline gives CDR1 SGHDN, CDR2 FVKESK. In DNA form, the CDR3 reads TGTGCCAGCAGCCAAGCCTTTTATAATGAGCAGTTCTTC. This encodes CASSQAFYNEQFF.

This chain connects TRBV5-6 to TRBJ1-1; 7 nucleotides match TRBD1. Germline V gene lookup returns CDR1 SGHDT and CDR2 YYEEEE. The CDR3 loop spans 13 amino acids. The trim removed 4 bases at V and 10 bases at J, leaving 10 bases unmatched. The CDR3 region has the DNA TGTGCCAGCAGCCTACGGACAGGCTTGGTAGCTTTCTTT. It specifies CASSLRTGLVAFF.

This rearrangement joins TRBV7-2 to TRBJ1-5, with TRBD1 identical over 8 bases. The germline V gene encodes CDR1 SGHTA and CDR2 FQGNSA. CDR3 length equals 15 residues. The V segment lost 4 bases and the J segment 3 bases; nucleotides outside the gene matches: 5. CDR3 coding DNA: TGTGCCAGCAGCTCAGTGACAGGGGACAATCAGCCCCAGCATTTT. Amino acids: CASSSVTGDNQPQHF.

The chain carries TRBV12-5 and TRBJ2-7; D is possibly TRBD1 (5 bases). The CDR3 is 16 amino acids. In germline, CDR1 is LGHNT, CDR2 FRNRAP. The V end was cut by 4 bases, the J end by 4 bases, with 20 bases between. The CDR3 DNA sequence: TGTGCTAGTGGTTCAGTCCCTCCAGGAGACAGATACGAGCAGTACTTC. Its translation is CASGSVPPGDRYEQYF.

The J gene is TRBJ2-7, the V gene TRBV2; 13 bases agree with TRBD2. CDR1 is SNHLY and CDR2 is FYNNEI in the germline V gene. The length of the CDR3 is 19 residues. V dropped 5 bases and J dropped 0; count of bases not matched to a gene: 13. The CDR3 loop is CASSKWTSGSIPDSYEQYF. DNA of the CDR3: TGTGCCAGCAGTAAATGGACTAGCGGGAGTATTCCTGACTCCTACGAGCAGTACTTC.

In DNA, the CDR3 is TGTGCCAGCAGTGAAGGTTTCAGTTACAATGAGCAGTTCTTC. It translates to CASSEGFSYNEQFF. The J gene is TRBJ2-1, the V gene TRBV25-1; D not resolved. The CDR3 length is 14 residues. Looked up from germline, CDR1 is MGHDK and CDR2 is SYGVNS. The V and J ends lost 2 bases and 4 bases respectively, with 9 bases between them.

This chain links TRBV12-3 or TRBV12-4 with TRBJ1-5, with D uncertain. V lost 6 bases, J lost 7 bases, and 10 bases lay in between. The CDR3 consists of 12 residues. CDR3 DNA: TGTGCCAGCAGGGGAGGGCGGCAGCCCCAGCATTTT. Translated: CASRGGRQPQHF.

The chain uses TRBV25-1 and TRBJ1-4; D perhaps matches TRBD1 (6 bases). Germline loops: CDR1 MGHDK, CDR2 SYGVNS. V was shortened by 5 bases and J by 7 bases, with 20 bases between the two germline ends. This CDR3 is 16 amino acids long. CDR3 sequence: CASSRRDRQGSEKLFF. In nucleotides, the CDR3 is TGTGCCAGCAGTAGGAGAGATAGGCAGGGGAGTGAAAAACTGTTTTTT.

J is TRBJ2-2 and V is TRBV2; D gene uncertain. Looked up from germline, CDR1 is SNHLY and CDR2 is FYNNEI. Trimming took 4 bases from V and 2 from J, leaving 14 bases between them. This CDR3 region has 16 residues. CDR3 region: CASSGTSVANTGELFF. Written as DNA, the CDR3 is TGTGCCAGCAGTGGTACCTCGGTCGCCAACACCGGGGAGCTGTTTTTT. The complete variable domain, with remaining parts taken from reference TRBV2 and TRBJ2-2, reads EPEVTQTPSHQVTQMGQEVILRCVPISNHLYFYWYRQILGQKVEFLVSFYNNEISEKSEIFDDQFSVERPDGSNFTLKIRSTKLEDSAMYFCASSGTSVANTGELFFGEGSRLTVL.

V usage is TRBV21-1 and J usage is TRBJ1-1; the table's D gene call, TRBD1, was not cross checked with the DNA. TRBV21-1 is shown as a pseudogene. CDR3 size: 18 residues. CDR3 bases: TGTGCCAGCAGCAAATCAAGACAAGCCCAGAACATGAACACTGAAGCTTTCTTT. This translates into CASSKSRQAQNMNTEAFF.

CDR3 nucleotide sequence: TGTGCCAGCCGGACAGGGGGAAGCCCTGAAGCTTTCTTT. Translated: CASRTGGSPEAFF. The chain carries TRBV6-6 and TRBJ1-1, with TRBD1 matching over 10 bases. V shed 8 bases, J shed 6 bases, and the junction held 6 bases outside the gene matches. The CDR3 spans 13 residues. The germline V gene has CDR1 MNHNY and CDR2 SVGAGI (reference sequence).

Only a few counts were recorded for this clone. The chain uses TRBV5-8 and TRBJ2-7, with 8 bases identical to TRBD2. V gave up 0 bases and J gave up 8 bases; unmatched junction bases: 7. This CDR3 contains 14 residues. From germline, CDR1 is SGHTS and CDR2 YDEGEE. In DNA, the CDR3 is TGTGCCAGCAGCTTGGAAGAAGCGGGAGTAAAGCAGTACTTC. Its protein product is CASSLEEAGVKQYF.

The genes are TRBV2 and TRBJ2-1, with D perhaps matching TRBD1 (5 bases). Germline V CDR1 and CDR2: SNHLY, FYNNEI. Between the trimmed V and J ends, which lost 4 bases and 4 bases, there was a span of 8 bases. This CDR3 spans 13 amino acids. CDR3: CASSVTGYNEQFF. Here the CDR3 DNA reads TGTGCCAGCAGTGTAACAGGATACAATGAGCAGTTCTTC.

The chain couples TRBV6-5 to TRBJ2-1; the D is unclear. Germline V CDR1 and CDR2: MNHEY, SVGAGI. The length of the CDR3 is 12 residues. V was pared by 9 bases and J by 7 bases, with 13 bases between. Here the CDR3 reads CASSWAQNEQFF. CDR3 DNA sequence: TGTGCCAGTTCCTGGGCCCAAAATGAGCAGTTCTTC.

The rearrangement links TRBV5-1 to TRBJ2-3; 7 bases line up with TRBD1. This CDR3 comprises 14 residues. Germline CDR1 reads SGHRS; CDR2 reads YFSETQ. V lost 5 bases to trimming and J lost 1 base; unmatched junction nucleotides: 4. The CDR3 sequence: CASRFGQGTDTQYF. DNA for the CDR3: TGCGCCAGCAGATTCGGACAGGGCACAGATACGCAGTATTTT. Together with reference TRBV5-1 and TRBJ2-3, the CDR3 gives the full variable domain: KAGVTQTPRYLIKTRGQQVTLSCSPISGHRSVSWYQQTPGQGLQFLFEYFSETQRNKGNFPGRFSGRQFSNSRSEMNVSTLELGDSALYLCASRFGQGTDTQYFGPGTRLTVL.

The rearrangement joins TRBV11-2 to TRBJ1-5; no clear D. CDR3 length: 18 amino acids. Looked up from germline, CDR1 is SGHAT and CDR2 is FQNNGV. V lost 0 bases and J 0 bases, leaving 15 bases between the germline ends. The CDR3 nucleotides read TGTGCCAGCAGCTTAGACCGTGTGGAGGCTTATAGCAATCAGCCCCAGCATTTT. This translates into CASSLDRVEAYSNQPQHF. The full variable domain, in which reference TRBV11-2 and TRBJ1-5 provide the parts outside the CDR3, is EAGVAQSPRYKIIEKRQSVAFWCNPISGHATLYWYQQILGQGPKLLIQFQNNGVVDDSQLPKDRFSAERLKGVDSTLKIQPAKLEDSAVYLCASSLDRVEAYSNQPQHFGDGTRLSIL.

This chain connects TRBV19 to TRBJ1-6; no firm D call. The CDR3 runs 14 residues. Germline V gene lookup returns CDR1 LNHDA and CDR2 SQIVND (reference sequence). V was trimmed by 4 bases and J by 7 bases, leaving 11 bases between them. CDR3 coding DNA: TGTGCCAGTAGTAGGGTCAGGAAGAATTCACCCCTCCACTTT. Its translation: CASSRVRKNSPLHF.

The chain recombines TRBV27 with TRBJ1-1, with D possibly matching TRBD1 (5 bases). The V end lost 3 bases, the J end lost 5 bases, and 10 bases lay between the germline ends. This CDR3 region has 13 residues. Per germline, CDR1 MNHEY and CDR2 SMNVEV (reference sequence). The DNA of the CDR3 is TGTGCCAGCAGTTTTTATCGGGGGACTGAAGCTTTCTTT. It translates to CASSFYRGTEAFF.

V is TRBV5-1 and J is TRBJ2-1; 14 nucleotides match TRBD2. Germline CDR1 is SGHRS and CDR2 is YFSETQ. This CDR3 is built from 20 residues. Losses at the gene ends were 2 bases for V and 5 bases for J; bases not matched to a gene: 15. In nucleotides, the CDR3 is TGCGCCAGCAGCTTACTAACCGGGACTAGCGGGAGTTTAGGAGACAATGAGCAGTTCTTC. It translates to CASSLLTGTSGSLGDNEQFF.

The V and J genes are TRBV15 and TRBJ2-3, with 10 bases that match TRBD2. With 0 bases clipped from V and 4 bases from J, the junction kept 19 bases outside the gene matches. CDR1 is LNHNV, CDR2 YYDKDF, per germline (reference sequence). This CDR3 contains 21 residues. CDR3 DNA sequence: TGTGCCACCAGCAGAGATCAGCAGGGTCGGCTAGCGGGAGTCAGCGCAGATACGCAGTATTTT. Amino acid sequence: CATSRDQQGRLAGVSADTQYF.

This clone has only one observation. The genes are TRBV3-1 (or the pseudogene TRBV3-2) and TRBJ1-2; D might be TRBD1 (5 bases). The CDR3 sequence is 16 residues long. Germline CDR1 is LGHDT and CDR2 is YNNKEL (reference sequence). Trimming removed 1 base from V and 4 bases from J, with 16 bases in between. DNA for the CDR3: TGTGCCAGCAGCCAAGGCCCCCTGGGGCAGACCTATGGCTACACCTTC. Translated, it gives CASSQGPLGQTYGYTF.

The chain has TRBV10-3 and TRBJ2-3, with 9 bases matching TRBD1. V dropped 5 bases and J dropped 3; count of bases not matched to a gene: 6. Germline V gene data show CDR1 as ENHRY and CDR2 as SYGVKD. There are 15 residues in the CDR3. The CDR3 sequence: CAISRTGTGTDTQYF. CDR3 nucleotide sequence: TGTGCCATCAGTCGTACCGGGACAGGGACAGATACGCAGTATTTT.

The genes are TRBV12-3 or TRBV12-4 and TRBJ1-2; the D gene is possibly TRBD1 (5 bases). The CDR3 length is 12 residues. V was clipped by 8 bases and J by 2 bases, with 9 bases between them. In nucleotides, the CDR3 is TGTGCCAGCCAAGGGGCGAACTATGGCTACACCTTC. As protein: CASQGANYGYTF.

CDR3 loop: CASSGGEQGLNTEAFF. CDR3 DNA: TGTGCCAGCAGTGGTGGGGAACAGGGCTTGAACACTGAAGCTTTCTTT. This rearrangement joins TRBV25-1 to TRBJ1-1, with D maybe TRBD1 (6 bases). This CDR3 comprises 16 residues. Germline loops: CDR1 MGHDK, CDR2 SYGVNS. V dropped 4 bases and J dropped 0 bases, with 15 bases sitting between them.

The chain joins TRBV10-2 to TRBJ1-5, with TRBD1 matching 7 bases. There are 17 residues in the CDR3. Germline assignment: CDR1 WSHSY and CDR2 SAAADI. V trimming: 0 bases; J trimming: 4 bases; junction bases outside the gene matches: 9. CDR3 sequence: CASSESATGRRNQPQHF. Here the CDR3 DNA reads TGCGCCAGCAGTGAGTCCGCGACAGGGAGGAGAAATCAGCCCCAGCATTTT.

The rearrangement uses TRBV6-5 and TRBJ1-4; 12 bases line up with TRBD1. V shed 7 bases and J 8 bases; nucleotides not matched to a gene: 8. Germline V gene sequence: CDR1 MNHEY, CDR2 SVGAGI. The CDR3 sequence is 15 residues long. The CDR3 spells CASNARGTGGEKLFF. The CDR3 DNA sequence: TGTGCCAGCAACGCGCGGGGGACAGGGGGCGAAAAACTGTTTTTT.